This entry features one TCR beta chain sequence. What it binds is not known. This sample was included in a study of shared clonotypes between healthy human individuals. Study-wide points: Roughly 4.7% was the fraction of naive CD4 clonotypes found shared across several donors. Sample collection involved blood only; tissue repertoires are likely different. Generally, naive subsets came out with larger estimated richness than memory subsets.

Per the germline V gene, CDR1 is MNHNY and CDR2 is SVGAGI (reference sequence). Trimming removed 9 bases from V and 5 bases from J; junction bases left unmatched: 7. The CDR3 contains 15 residues. Sequencing used immunoSEQ multiplex PCR; TCRdb keeps in-frame clones, though not all of them. The data show under 700,000 clones, roughly 95% seen once. Naive CD8 populations comprised CD45RO-negative cells positively selected for CCR7, excluding terminally differentiated effector memory CD45RA+ cells. The donors, all of them Caucasian adults, lived in Nashville, Tennessee. The material sequenced was naive CD8+ T cells sorted from blood. The TCR was taken from a woman in her 30s in good health. The gene calls are TRBV6-6 and TRBJ2-1, with TRBD2 matching 13 bases. The CDR3 DNA reads TGTGCCAGTTACCCACTAGCGGGGGGGGACAATGAGCAGTTCTTC. This gives the protein CASYPLAGGDNEQFF.